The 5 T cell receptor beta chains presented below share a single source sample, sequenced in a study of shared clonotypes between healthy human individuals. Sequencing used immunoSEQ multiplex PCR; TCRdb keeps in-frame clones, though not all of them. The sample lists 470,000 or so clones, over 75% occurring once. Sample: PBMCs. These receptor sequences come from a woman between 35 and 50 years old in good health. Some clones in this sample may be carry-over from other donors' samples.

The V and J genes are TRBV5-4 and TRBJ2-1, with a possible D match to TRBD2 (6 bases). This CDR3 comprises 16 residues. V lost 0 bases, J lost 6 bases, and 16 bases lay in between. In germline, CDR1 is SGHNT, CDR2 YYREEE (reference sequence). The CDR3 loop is CASSLGGGTLGNEQFF. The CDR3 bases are TGTGCCAGCAGCTTGGGGGGCGGGACCCTGGGCAATGAGCAGTTCTTC.

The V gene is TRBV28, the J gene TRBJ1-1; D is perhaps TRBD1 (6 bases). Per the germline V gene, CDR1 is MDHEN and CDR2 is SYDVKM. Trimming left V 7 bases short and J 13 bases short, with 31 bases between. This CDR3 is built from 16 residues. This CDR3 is CASNKQGQRIRPGGFF. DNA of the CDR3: TGTGCCAGCAATAAACAGGGACAAAGGATCCGGCCCGGTGGTTTCTTT.

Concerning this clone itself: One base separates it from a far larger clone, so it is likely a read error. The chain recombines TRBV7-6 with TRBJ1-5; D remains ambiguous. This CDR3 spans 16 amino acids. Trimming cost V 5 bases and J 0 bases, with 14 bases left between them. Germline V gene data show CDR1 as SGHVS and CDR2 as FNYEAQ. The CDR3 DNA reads TGTGCCAGCAGCACCAGTACAGAGTATAGCAATCAGCCCCAGCATTTT. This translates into CASSTSTEYSNQPQHF. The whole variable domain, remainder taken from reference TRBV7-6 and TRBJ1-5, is GAGVSQSPRYKVTKRGQDVALRCDPISGHVSLYWYRQALGQGPEFLTYFNYEAQQDKSGLPNDRFSAERPEGSISTLTIQRTEQRDSAMYRCASSTSTEYSNQPQHFGDGTRLSIL.

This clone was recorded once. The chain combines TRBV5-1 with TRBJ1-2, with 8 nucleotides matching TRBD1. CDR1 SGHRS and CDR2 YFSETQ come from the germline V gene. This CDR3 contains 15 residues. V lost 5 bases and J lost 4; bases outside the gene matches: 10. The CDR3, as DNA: TGCGCCAGCAGTGCAGGGGGCGTAGGTGGCTATGGCTACACCTTC. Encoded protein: CASSAGGVGGYGYTF.

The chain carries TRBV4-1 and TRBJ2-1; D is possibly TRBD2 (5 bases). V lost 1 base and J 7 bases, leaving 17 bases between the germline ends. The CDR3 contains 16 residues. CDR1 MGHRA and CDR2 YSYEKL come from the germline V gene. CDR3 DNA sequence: TGCGCCAGCAGCCAAGGGTTAGCGAGGTCTGGGAATGAGCAGTTCTTC. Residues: CASSQGLARSGNEQFF.